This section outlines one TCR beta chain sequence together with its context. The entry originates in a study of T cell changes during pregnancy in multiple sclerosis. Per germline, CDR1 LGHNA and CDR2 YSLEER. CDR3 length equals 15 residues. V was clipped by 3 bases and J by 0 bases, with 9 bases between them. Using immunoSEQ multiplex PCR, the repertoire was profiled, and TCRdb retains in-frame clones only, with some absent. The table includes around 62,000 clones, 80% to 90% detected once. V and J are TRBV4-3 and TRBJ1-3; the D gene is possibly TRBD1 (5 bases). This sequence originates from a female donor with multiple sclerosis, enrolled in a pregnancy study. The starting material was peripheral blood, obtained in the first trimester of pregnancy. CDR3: CASSQNRFSGNTIYF. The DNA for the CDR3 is TGCGCCAGCAGCCAGAACAGGTTCTCTGGAAACACCATATATTTT.